This entry features one TCR beta chain sequence. These data are taken from a study of blood T cell repertoires in COVID-19. At the level of the study: The cDNA or gDNA used as material had been derived from T cells, B-cell-depleted T cells, or PBMCs.

Germline values: CDR1 LGHDT, CDR2 YNNKEL (reference sequence). This CDR3 has 16 amino acids. V lost 5 bases and J 2 bases, leaving 18 bases between the germline ends. As processed by the authors: The authors estimated nucleated cell counts from reference gene primer amplification. Repertoires were generated with immunoSEQ multiplex PCR, while TCRdb's copy carries only in-frame clones and drops some. V and J calls and clone size are as listed in that table; D and trimming were resolved from the DNA. The table shows a few hundred thousand clones, with about 88% occurring only once. The V and J genes are TRBV3-1 (or the pseudogene TRBV3-2) and TRBJ2-5, with D possibly being TRBD2 (5 bases). This clonotype was obtained from a man in his sixties or seventies with acute or convalescent COVID-19. The sequenced material came from peripheral blood. CDR3 sequence: CASSSRGGRIQETQYF. In DNA, the CDR3 is TGTGCCAGCAGCTCTCGCGGCGGGCGGATTCAAGAGACCCAGTACTTC.